A single sample gave rise to the 12 T cell receptor beta chains below, sequenced in a study of blood T cell repertoires in COVID-19. Clones were read by immunoSEQ multiplex PCR, and TCRdb kept only the in-frame ones, dropping some. The sample holds 65,000 to 85,000 clones; around 90% are singletons and the top ten take less than 9%. Material for sequencing was peripheral blood. All receptors derive from a human donor in a cohort sampled during active COVID-19.

This chain uses TRBV19 with TRBJ2-1, with D perhaps matching TRBD2 (6 bases). V lost 1 base to trimming and J lost 1 base, with 8 bases between them. CDR1 and CDR2 from the germline V gene are LNHDA and SQIVND (reference sequence). The CDR3 extends over 15 amino acids. The chain's CDR3 is CASSIAGVSYNEQFF. CDR3 bases: TGTGCCAGTAGTATAGCGGGAGTTTCCTACAATGAGCAGTTCTTC.

J is TRBJ2-7 and V is TRBV10-3, with no clear D. Germline lookup yields CDR1 ENHRY and CDR2 SYGVKD. The CDR3 length is 13 residues. With 3 bases removed from V and 1 base from J, the gap between germline ends came to 7 bases. The CDR3 loop is CAISESVSYEQYF. CDR3 sequence (DNA): TGTGCCATCAGTGAATCAGTGTCCTACGAGCAGTACTTC.

This clone was seen once. The V and J genes are TRBV28 and TRBJ2-7; 9 bases line up with TRBD1. The V and J ends lost 6 bases and 4 bases, in that order; junction bases with no gene match: 7. The CDR3 contains 14 residues. CDR1 MDHEN and CDR2 SYDVKM come from the germline V gene. CDR3 loop: CASSPGTGRYEQYF. Written as DNA, the CDR3 is TGTGCCAGCAGCCCCGGGACAGGGCGATACGAGCAGTACTTC.

The chain couples TRBV5-1 to TRBJ1-1; D is ambiguous. This CDR3 has 15 amino acids. V lost 0 bases and J lost 2, with 11 bases in between. Germline V gene data show CDR1 as SGHRS and CDR2 as YFSETQ. The CDR3 DNA sequence: TGCGCCAGCAGCTTGGGAACGGGGAGCAACACTGAAGCTTTCTTT. Its translation: CASSLGTGSNTEAFF.

The chain recombines TRBV5-1 with TRBJ2-1; D is undetermined. From germline, CDR1 is SGHRS and CDR2 YFSETQ. Trimming took off 5 bases at V and 6 bases at J, with 9 bases between the two ends. The CDR3 is made up of 12 amino acids. The CDR3: CASRDSGNEQFF. The CDR3 bases are TGCGCCAGCAGGGATTCGGGCAATGAGCAGTTCTTC.

This chain connects TRBV28 to TRBJ2-7, with D perhaps matching TRBD1 (5 bases). Germline CDR1 and CDR2: MDHEN and SYDVKM. V lost 6 bases and J 4 bases, leaving 16 bases between the germline ends. The CDR3 is made up of 14 amino acids. DNA of the CDR3: TGTGCCAGCAGCCTACCAGGGCCGGTATACGAGCAGTACTTC. It encodes CASSLPGPVYEQYF.

The V call is TRBV12-3 or TRBV12-4, the J call TRBJ1-6; weak D call: TRBD1 (5 bases). The CDR3 contains 13 residues. Trimming took off 4 bases at V and 8 bases at J, with 9 bases between the two ends. The CDR3 sequence: CASSSSGYSPLHF. The CDR3 DNA reads as TGTGCCAGCAGTTCCTCAGGGTATTCACCCCTCCACTTT.

V is TRBV28 and J is TRBJ1-2; the match to TRBD1 covers 7 bases. The CDR3 totals 13 residues. V gave up 6 bases and J gave up 3 bases; unmatched junction bases: 4. CDR1 and CDR2 from the germline V gene are MDHEN and SYDVKM. CDR3 region: CASSRDRDYGYTF. For the CDR3, the DNA is TGTGCCAGCAGCAGAGACAGGGACTATGGCTACACCTTC.

The chain employs TRBV5-6 and TRBJ2-3, with D hard to call. V lost 0 bases to trimming and J lost 1 base, with 12 bases between them. The CDR3 runs 16 residues. Per germline, CDR1 SGHDT and CDR2 YYEEEE. CDR3 sequence reads: CASSLGPSLGTDTQYF. CDR3 DNA sequence: TGTGCCAGCAGCTTGGGGCCAAGTCTAGGCACAGATACGCAGTATTTT.

This clone was detected only a few times. The chain employs TRBV6-6 and TRBJ1-5; D is ambiguous. V was clipped by 5 bases and J by 2 bases, with 16 bases between them. The CDR3 has 16 amino acids. Germline V CDR1 and CDR2: MNHNY, SVGAGI (reference sequence). CDR3 sequence reads: CASSPFPPGGNQPQHF. The CDR3 DNA reads TGTGCCAGCAGTCCCTTCCCTCCCGGAGGCAATCAGCCCCAGCATTTT.

V and J are TRBV28 and TRBJ1-6; no definite D call. Trimming took off 2 bases at V and 5 bases at J, with 10 bases between the two ends. Germline V gene lookup returns CDR1 MDHEN and CDR2 SYDVKM. The length of the CDR3 is 15 residues. The CDR3 nucleotides read TGTGCCAGCAGTTTAGAGGGCGTGGATAATTCACCCCTCCACTTT. It codes for CASSLEGVDNSPLHF.

The chain is built from TRBV6-5 and TRBJ2-1; the D gene is possibly TRBD2 (5 bases). Trimming cost V 2 bases and J 5 bases, with 13 bases left between them. Germline-derived CDR1 and CDR2 are MNHEY and SVGAGI. The CDR3 is 15 amino acids. As DNA, the CDR3 is TGTGCCAGCAGTTACAGCGGCAGGCGGGACAATGAGCAGTTCTTC. Translating gives CASSYSGRRDNEQFF.